This T cell receptor beta chain derives from a study of neoadjuvant nivolumab and ipilimumab in lung cancer. Remarks on this clone: Its antigen is currently unknown.

The repertoire was sequenced with immunoSEQ multiplex PCR; TCRdb's copy has only in-frame clones and lacks some. In the table there are some 50,000 clones, around 89% of which are singletons. Study findings and constraints: From pretherapy to surgery, tumor richness and clonality rose with dual therapy. Compared with tumor-adjacent uninvolved lung, resected tumors showed greater richness and clonality.

Germline values: CDR1 SGHTA, CDR2 FQGNSA. There are 15 residues in the CDR3. The V and J ends lost 5 bases and 4 bases respectively, with 18 bases between them. This specimen was blood, taken before neoadjuvant nivolumab, alone or with ipilimumab. This clonotype was obtained from an adult with non-small cell lung cancer. Some clones in this sample may be carry-over from other donors' samples. V gene TRBV7-2 combines with J gene TRBJ2-7, with D possibly being TRBD1 or TRBD2 (5 bases each). The CDR3 sequence: CASSPQHGAAYEQYF. CDR3 coding DNA: TGTGCCAGCAGCCCCCAACACGGGGCGGCATACGAGCAGTACTTC.